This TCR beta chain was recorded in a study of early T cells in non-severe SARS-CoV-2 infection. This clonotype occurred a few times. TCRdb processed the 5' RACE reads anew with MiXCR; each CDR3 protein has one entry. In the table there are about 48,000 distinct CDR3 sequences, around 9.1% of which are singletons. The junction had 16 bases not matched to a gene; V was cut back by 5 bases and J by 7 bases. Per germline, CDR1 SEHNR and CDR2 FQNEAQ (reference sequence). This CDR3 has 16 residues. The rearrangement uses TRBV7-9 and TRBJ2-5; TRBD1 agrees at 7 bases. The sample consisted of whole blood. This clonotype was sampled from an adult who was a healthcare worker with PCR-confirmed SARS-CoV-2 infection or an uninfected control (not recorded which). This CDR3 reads CASSQPGTALLRTQYF. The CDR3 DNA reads TGTGCCAGCAGCCAACCTGGGACAGCGCTCCTGAGGACCCAGTACTTC.